This TCR beta chain appears in the sequencing data of a study of blood T cell repertoires in COVID-19. Whole-study context: The United States, Italy and Spain supplied acute and convalescent COVID-19 samples. PBMCs, B-cell-depleted T cells, or T cells provided the cDNA or gDNA that made up the material.

As originally analysed: Counts of nucleated cells, estimated from reference gene primer amplification, were obtained. Repertoires were generated with immunoSEQ multiplex PCR, while TCRdb's copy carries only in-frame clones and drops some. V, J and clone size are taken as reported in that table, and D and trimming were inferred from the DNA itself. Of about 110,000 clones in the sample, around 82% were seen once. The CDR3 loop spans 11 amino acids. Deletions cut 1 base from V and 8 bases from J, with 5 bases between. Germline V gene data show CDR1 as MDHEN and CDR2 as SYDVKM. The rearrangement links TRBV28 to TRBJ1-2; D remains unclear. This TCR came from a woman aged 60-70 years with acute or convalescent COVID-19. Sequenced input: peripheral blood. The CDR3 is CASSLSGGYTF. In DNA form, the CDR3 reads TGTGCCAGCAGTTTATCGGGGGGCTACACCTTC.